This T cell receptor beta chain was captured by sequencing in a study of T-cell reconstitution after alpha-beta-depleted transplantation in children. The authors prepared the TCRbeta library with unique molecular identifiers. MiXCR, applied by TCRdb to the PCR reads, yields one record per CDR3 protein. The data show tens of thousands of distinct CDR3 sequences, 44% seen once. V dropped 1 base and J dropped 5; count of bases not matched to a gene: 4. The germline gives CDR1 SGHVS, CDR2 FQNEAQ. CDR3 length equals 14 residues. To note about this clonotype: Its specificity is not known.

Study-wide findings and caveats: T-cell counts and diversity at one year following transplant were attributed mainly to newly produced T cells.

Source: PBMCs, mostly from graft donor cells, taken 360 days after TCRalphabeta/CD19-depleted stem cell transplant. The chain carries TRBV7-8 and TRBJ2-7; 8 nucleotides match TRBD1. This receptor was identified in a male patient between 10 and 17 years old who had a stem cell transplant for acute lymphoblastic leukemia, so the T cells may come from the graft donor. This CDR3 is CASSLGAGGDEQYF. As DNA, the CDR3 is TGTGCCAGCAGCTTAGGAGCAGGGGGCGACGAGCAGTACTTC.